What follows is one T cell receptor (beta chain) and its context. The data were taken from a study of blood T cell repertoires in COVID-19. Sequencing used immunoSEQ multiplex PCR; TCRdb keeps in-frame clones, though not all of them. This table holds more than 300,000 clones, around four fifths found once. The CDR3 consists of 16 residues. Germline V gene data show CDR1 as SNHLY and CDR2 as FYNNEI. Germline trimming cut 3 bases from V and 4 bases from J; bases unmatched to any gene: 11. The genes are TRBV2 and TRBJ1-2; TRBD1 matches 7 bases. This TCR was sampled from a woman aged 45-59 years with acute or convalescent COVID-19. Input material: peripheral blood. CDR3 protein: CASSDSPWTGRYGYTF. As DNA, the CDR3 is TGTGCCAGCAGTGACAGTCCGTGGACAGGACGCTATGGCTACACCTTC.